This entry describes one T cell receptor beta chain. Donors were drawn from the approximately 110-subject validation cohort, separate from the roughly 670-subject first cohort. This entry is derived from a study of cytomegalovirus exposure and HLA in healthy donors. This CDR3 spans 15 amino acids. The V segment lost 6 bases and the J segment 0 bases; nucleotides outside the gene matches: 3. Germline-derived CDR1 and CDR2 are SNHLY and FYNNEI. The method was immunoSEQ multiplex PCR; TCRdb's version includes in-frame clones alone and lacks a portion of them. Here the sample spans just over 20,000 clones, 95% to 97% being singletons.

Sequencing was done on a sample of PBMCs. The clonotype comes from a man aged 25-45 years in good health and CMV-seropositive. The chain carries TRBV2 and TRBJ2-1, with 9 bases aligning to TRBD2. The CDR3 coding sequence is TGTGCCAGCAGCGCACTAGCGGGCTCCTACAATGAGCAGTTCTTC. Translation: CASSALAGSYNEQFF.